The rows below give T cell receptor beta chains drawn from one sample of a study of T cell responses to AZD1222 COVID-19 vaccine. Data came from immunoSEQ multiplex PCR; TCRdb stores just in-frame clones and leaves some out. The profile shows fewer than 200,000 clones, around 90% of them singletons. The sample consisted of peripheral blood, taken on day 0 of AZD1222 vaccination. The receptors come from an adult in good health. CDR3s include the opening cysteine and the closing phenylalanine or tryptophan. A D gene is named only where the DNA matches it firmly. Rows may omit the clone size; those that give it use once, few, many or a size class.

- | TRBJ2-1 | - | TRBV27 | TGTGCCAGCAGTCCCCTTATCGGGAGCTACAATGAGCAGTTCTTC | CASSPLIGSYNEQFF
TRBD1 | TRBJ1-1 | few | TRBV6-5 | TGTGCCAGCAATAGACAGGGAGGAATCACTGAAGCTTTCTTT | CASNRQGGITEAFF
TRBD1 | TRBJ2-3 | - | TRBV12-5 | TGTGCTAGTGGTTTGGGGGACAGGGCGGCAGATACGCAGTATTTT | CASGLGDRAADTQYF
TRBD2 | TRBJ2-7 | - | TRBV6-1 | TGTGCCAGCAGTGAGGGGGGGGATAGCTCCTACGAGCAGTACTTC | CASSEGGDSSYEQYF
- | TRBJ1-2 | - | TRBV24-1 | TGTGCCACCAGTGACGACAGCTATGGCTACACCTTC | CATSDDSYGYTF
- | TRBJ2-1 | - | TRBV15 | TGTGCCACCAGCAGAGATGGGGGTGGCGATGTCCGGGATGAGCAGTTCTTC | CATSRDGGGDVRDEQFF
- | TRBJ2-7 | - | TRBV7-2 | TGTGCCAGCAGGCCAAGCCAACATTCAGTCTACGAGCAGTACTTC | CASRPSQHSVYEQYF
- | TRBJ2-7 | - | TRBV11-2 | TGTGCCAGCAGCTTAGTTCAGGACAGAGTATACGAGCAGTACTTC | CASSLVQDRVYEQYF
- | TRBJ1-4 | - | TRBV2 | TGTGCCAGCAGTCCGGGGACGGTTGAGGAAAAACTGTTTTTT | CASSPGTVEEKLFF
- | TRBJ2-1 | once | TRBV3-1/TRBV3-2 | TGTGCCAGCAGCCCTAGAGGGGGGGTGAAAGCGGGCCTGATCAATGAGCAGTTCTTC | CASSPRGGVKAGLINEQFF
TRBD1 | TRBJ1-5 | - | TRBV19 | TGTGCCAGTAGTATGATAGGGGGCCAGCCCCAGCATTTT | CASSMIGGQPQHF
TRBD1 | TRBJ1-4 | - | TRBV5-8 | TGTGCCAGCAGCTCTGGGACAGACATTGCAACAACTAATGAAAAACTGTTTTTT | CASSSGTDIATTNEKLFF
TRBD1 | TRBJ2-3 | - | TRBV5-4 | TGTGCCAGCAAACAGGGGATCCGCACAGATACGCAGTATTTT | CASKQGIRTDTQYF
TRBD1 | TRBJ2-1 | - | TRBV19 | TGTGCCAGTCGAAGGTGGGGACAGGGGGCCCAGAGCTCCTACAATGAGCAGTTCTTC | CASRRWGQGAQSSYNEQFF
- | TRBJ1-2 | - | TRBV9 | TGTGCCAGCAGCTCAACTACCGGGTCCAATAACTATGGCTACACCTTC | CASSSTTGSNNYGYTF
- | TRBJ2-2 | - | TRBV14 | TGTGCCAGCAGCCCACAGGGCTACGGGGAGCTGTTTTTT | CASSPQGYGELFF
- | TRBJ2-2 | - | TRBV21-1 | TGTGCCAGCAGCAAAAGGGGACAGGACGGTGCCACCGGGGAGCTGTTTTTT | CASSKRGQDGATGELFF
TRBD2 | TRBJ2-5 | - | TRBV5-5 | TGTGCCAGCAGCCCCGGGACTAGCGGGGGGGAAGAGACCCAGTACTTC | CASSPGTSGGEETQYF
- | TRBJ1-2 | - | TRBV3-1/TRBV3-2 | TGTGCCAGCAGCTTTAGGACTGCAAACTATGGCTACACCTTC | CASSFRTANYGYTF
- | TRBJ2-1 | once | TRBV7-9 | TGTGCCAGCAGCTTAGGGCTTGCCGAGCAGTTCTTC | CASSLGLAEQFF
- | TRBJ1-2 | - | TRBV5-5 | TGTGCCAGCAGCCCCGGGTCCTACTATGGCTACACCTTC | CASSPGSYYGYTF
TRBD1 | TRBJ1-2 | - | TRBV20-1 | TGCAGTGCTAGTTTGGGACAGGCCTCCTATGGCTACACCTTC | CSASLGQASYGYTF
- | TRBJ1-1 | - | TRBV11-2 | TGTGCCAGCAGATACACGGGTCCAGGAACTGAAGCTTTCTTT | CASRYTGPGTEAFF
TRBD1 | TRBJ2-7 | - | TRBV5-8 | TGTGCCAGCAGCTGGCCGGACAGGGCCTACGAGCAGTACTTC | CASSWPDRAYEQYF
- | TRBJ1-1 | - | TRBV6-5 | TGTGCCAGCATGAAAAGGGACACTGAAGCTTTCTTT | CASMKRDTEAFF
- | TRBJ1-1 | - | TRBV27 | TGTGCCAGCAGTTCCCGGGGGGGCACTGAAGCTTTCTTT | CASSSRGGTEAFF
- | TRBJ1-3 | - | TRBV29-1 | TGCAGCGTAACCGGGGCTGGAAACACCATATATTTT | CSVTGAGNTIYF